This T cell receptor beta chain derives from a study of OX40 agonist ivuxolimab in advanced cancers. Note on this clone: Its antigen is unknown. One end of the junction varies from germline; a read error may be responsible. Other nucleotide sequences from this sample produce the same CDR3.

Cycle 7 day 1, cycle 4 day 1, and baseline were the timepoints at which blood was sampled. The germline gives CDR1 SNHLY, CDR2 FYNNEI. CDR3 length: 14 amino acids. The table came from immunoSEQ multiplex PCR; TCRdb's copy has only in-frame clones and leaves some out. Here the sample spans roughly 70,000 clones, 80% to 90% being singletons. The study, taken as a whole, reports: There were, on average, more expanded clones in CD8+ T cells than in CD4+.

This clonotype was sampled from an adult with an advanced solid tumor such as melanoma, head and neck, liver or kidney cancer. The sequencing used CD4+ or CD8+ T cells sorted from blood, collected in a trial of the OX40 agonist ivuxolimab. The chain employs TRBV2 and TRBJ2-7; D ambiguous. The CDR3 bases are TGTGCCAGCAGCGCCCGGAAACCCATTACAGAGCAGTACTTT. It codes for CASSARKPITEQYF.